This T cell receptor beta chain was identified in a study of control samples from healthy donors and cancer patients. Produced via immunoSEQ multiplex PCR; TCRdb's table is partial and in-frame only. The table includes 40,000 to 50,000 clones, 94% detected once. The source of this sequence is a man aged 60-69 years in good health. The material sequenced was blood.

CDR3: CAISSGLSGELFF. DNA of the CDR3: TGTGCCATCAGCTCGGGACTTTCCGGGGAGCTGTTTTTT. This chain connects TRBV10-3 to TRBJ2-2; tentative D call: TRBD2 (6 bases). Per germline, CDR1 ENHRY and CDR2 SYGVKD. This CDR3 has 13 residues. V lost 6 bases and J 6 bases, leaving 11 bases between the germline ends.